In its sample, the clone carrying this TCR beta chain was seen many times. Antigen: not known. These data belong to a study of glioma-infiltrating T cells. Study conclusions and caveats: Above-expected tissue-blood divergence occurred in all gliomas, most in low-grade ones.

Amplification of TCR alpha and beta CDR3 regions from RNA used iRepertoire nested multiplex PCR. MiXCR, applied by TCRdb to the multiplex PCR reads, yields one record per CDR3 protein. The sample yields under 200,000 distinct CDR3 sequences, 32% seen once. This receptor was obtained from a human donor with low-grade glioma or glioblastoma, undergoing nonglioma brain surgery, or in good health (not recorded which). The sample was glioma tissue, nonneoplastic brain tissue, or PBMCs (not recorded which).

CDR3 sequence reads: CATSPGGTDTQYF. CDR3 nucleotide sequence: TGTGCCACCAGTCCAGGGGGCACAGATACGCAGTATTTT. V usage is TRBV24-1 and J usage is TRBJ2-3; weak D call: TRBD1 (6 bases). Trimming left V 6 bases short and J 1 base short, with 7 bases between. This CDR3 region has 13 residues. Germline loops: CDR1 KGHDR, CDR2 SFDVKD.